The present TCR beta chain was sequenced within a study of regulatory T cells in long-lasting Graves disease. This clonotype appeared a few times. Its antigen is undetermined. Building the TCR beta libraries relied on iRepertoire HTBI primers, and CDR3 regions underwent Arm-PCR. Source study methods: 62 TRBV and some 15 TRBJ segments were identified across samples. TCRdb analysed the multiplex PCR reads with MiXCR anew, one entry per CDR3 protein. Here the V and J calls rest on TCRdb's processing, not on the authors' analysis. Seen here are 200,000 to 250,000 distinct CDR3 sequences, around 16% observed once, and the top ten hold over 20%. From germline, CDR1 is LNHDA and CDR2 SQIVND (reference sequence). The CDR3 has 13 residues. Trimming removed 5 bases at V and 3 bases at J, with 11 bases between. Broader study findings: Favored usage of TRBV28, TRBJ1-2 and TRBJ2-5 was recorded in persistent disease. A limited number of samples was an acknowledged limitation.

The time point is: newly diagnosed GD, antithyroid drugs for less than 3 months. PBMC-extracted RNA yielded the TCR library. The receptor was isolated from a female donor with Graves disease. The genes are TRBV19 and TRBJ2-7; a possible D gene is TRBD1 (6 bases). The sequencing used peripheral blood mononuclear cells (PBMCs), collected at new diagnosis, from a patient treated with antithyroid drugs. The CDR3 coding sequence is TGTGCCAGTAGTCTGTGGGACATCTACGAGCAGTACTTC. Residues: CASSLWDIYEQYF.